This T cell receptor (beta chain) is drawn from a study of blood T cell repertoires in COVID-19. Study context: From the United States, Italy and Spain came samples of acute and convalescent COVID-19. Sources were T cells, B-cell-depleted T cells, or PBMCs; the material itself was cDNA or gDNA.

This clone was seen just once. Authors' analysis steps: Estimates of nucleated cell counts were drawn from the amplification of reference gene primers. Profiled with immunoSEQ multiplex PCR; TCRdb holds only in-frame clones, not every one. That table furnishes V, J and clone size, whereas the DNA furnished D and trimming. The sample includes about 21,000 clones, approximately 80% of them seen just once. This CDR3 is 15 amino acids long. V shed 4 bases and J 8 bases; nucleotides not matched to a gene: 8. Germline V lookup: CDR1 LNHDA, CDR2 SQIVND (reference sequence). The material sequenced was peripheral blood. The chain employs TRBV19 and TRBJ2-1, with TRBD2 matching over 10 bases. The receptor was isolated from a human donor in a cohort sampled during active COVID-19. CDR3 loop: CASSRAGGPLDEQFF. The CDR3 DNA reads as TGTGCCAGTAGTAGAGCGGGAGGGCCCCTCGATGAGCAGTTCTTC.